The T cell receptor beta chain under discussion was sequenced for a study of blood T cell repertoires in COVID-19. About the research overall: Sites across the United States, Italy and Spain contributed samples from acute and convalescent COVID-19. Sample material is recorded as cDNA or gDNA derived from T cells, B-cell-depleted T cells, or PBMCs.

Authors' processing steps: Reference gene primer amplification in the assay estimated nucleated cell counts. Generated by immunoSEQ multiplex PCR, the TCRdb table keeps only in-frame clones and is missing some. The V and J calls and clone size are taken from that table; D and trimming were inferred from the DNA. The sample records approximately 50,000 clones, about 78% being singletons. CDR3 size: 11 residues. Participants, roughly 18 to 90 years old, spanned 25 or so US areas. This TCR derives from a woman in her 50s with acute COVID-19. The sequencing sample was made of PBMCs or T cells enriched from blood (not recorded which). This chain joins TRBV21-1 and TRBJ2-7; the tabulated D call, TRBD2, remains unverified against the DNA. TRBV21-1 is listed as a pseudogene. DNA for the CDR3: TGTGCCAGCAATACTAGCCGCGAGCAGTACTTC. It translates to CASNTSREQYF.